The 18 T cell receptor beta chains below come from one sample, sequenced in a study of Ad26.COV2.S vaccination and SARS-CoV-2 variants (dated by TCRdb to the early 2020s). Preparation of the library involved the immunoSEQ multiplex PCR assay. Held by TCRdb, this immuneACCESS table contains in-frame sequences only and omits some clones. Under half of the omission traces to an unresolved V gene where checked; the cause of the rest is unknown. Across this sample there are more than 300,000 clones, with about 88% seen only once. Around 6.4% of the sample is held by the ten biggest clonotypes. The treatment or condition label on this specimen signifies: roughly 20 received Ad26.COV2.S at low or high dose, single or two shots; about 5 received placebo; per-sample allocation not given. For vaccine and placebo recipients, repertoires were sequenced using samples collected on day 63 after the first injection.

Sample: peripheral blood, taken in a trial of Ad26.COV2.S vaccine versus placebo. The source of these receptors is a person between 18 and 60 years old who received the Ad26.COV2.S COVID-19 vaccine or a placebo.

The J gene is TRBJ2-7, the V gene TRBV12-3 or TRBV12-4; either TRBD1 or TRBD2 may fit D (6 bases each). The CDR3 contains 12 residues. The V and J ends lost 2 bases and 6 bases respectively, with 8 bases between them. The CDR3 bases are TGTGCCAGCAGTTTATCGGGGGCCGAGCAGTACTTC. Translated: CASSLSGAEQYF.

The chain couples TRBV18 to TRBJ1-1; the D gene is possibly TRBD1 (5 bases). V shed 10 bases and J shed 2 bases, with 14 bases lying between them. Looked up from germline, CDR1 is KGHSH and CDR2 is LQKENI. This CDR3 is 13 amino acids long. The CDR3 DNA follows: TGTGCCAATTATCCGGACAAAAACACTGAAGCTTTCTTT. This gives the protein CANYPDKNTEAFF.

The CDR3 region is CASRLRESAYEQYF. CDR3 in DNA: TGTGCCAGCAGGTTGCGGGAATCGGCCTACGAGCAGTACTTC. V usage is TRBV28 and J usage is TRBJ2-7, with D possibly being TRBD2 (6 bases). The CDR3 is 14 amino acids. Germline CDR1 and CDR2: MDHEN and SYDVKM. Trimming took off 6 bases at V and 2 bases at J, with 14 bases between the two ends. The full variable domain, with the rest looked up from reference TRBV28 and TRBJ2-7, is DVKVTQSSRYLVKRTGEKVFLECVQDMDHENMFWYRQDPGLGLRLIYFSYDVKMKEKGDIPEGYSVSREKKERFSLILESASTNQTSMYLCASRLRESAYEQYFGPGTRLTVT.

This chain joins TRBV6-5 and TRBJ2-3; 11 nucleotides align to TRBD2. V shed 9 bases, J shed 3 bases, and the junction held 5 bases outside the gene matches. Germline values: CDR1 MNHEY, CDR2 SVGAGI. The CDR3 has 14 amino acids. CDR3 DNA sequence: TGTGCCAGTACCACTAGCGGGGGAACAGATACGCAGTATTTT. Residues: CASTTSGGTDTQYF.

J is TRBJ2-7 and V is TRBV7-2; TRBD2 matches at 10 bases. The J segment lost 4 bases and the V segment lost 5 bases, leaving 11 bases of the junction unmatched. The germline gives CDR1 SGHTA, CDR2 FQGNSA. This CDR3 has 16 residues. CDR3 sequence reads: CASSSDLAGAQYEQYF. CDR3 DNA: TGTGCCAGCAGCAGTGACCTAGCGGGAGCGCAATACGAGCAGTACTTC.

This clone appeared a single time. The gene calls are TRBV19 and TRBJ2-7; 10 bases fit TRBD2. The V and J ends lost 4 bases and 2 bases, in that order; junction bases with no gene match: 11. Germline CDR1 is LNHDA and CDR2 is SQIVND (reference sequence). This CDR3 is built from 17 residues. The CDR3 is CASSTPLAGLDPYEQYF. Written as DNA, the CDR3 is TGTGCCAGTAGTACCCCACTAGCGGGACTCGACCCCTACGAGCAGTACTTC. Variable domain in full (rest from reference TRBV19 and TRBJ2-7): DGGITQSPKYLFRKEGQNVTLSCEQNLNHDAMYWYRQDPGQGLRLIYYSQIVNDFQKGDIAEGYSVSREKKESFPLTVTSAQKNPTAFYLCASSTPLAGLDPYEQYFGPGTRLTVT.

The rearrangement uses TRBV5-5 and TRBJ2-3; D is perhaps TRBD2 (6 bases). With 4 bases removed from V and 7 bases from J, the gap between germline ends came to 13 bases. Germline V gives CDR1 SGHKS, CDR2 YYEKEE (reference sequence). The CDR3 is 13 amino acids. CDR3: CASSLDGGHTQYF. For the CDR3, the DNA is TGTGCCAGCAGCCTCGACGGGGGACATACGCAGTATTTT. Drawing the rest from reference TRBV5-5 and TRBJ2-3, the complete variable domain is DAGVTQSPTHLIKTRGQQVTLRCSPISGHKSVSWYQQVLGQGPQFIFQYYEKEERGRGNFPDRFSARQFPNYSSELNVNALLLGDSALYLCASSLDGGHTQYFGPGTRLTVL.

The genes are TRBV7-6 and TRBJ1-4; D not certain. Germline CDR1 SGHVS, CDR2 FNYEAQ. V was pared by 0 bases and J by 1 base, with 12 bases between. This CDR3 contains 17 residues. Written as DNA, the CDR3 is TGTGCCAGCAGCTTAGCGCTAGGGCCCGAAACTAATGAAAAACTGTTTTTT. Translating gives CASSLALGPETNEKLFF. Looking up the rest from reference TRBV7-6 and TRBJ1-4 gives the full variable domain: GAGVSQSPRYKVTKRGQDVALRCDPISGHVSLYWYRQALGQGPEFLTYFNYEAQQDKSGLPNDRFSAERPEGSISTLTIQRTEQRDSAMYRCASSLALGPETNEKLFFGSGTQLSVL.

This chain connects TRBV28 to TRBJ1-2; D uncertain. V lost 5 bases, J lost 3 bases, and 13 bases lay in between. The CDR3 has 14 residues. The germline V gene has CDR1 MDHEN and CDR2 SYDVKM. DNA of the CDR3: TGTGCCAGCAGTACGGCCTTATGGGACTATGGCTACACCTTC. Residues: CASSTALWDYGYTF.

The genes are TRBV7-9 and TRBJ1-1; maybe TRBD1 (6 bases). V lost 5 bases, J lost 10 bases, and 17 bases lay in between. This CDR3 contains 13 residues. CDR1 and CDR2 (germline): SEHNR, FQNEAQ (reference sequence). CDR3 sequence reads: CASSPTDGGRAFF. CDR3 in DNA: TGTGCCAGCAGCCCGACCGACGGGGGGCGAGCTTTCTTT. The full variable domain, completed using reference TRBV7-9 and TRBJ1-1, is DTGVSQNPRHKITKRGQNVTFRCDPISEHNRLYWYRQTLGQGPEFLTYFQNEAQLEKSRLLSDRFSAERPKGSFSTLEIQRTEQGDSAMYLCASSPTDGGRAFFGQGTRLTVV.

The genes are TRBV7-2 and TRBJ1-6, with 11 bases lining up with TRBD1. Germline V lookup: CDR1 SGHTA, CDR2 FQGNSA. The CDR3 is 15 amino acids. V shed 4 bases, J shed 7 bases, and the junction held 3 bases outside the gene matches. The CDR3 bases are TGTGCCAGCAGCTCAGGGACAGGGGGGAATTCACCCCTCCACTTT. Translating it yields CASSSGTGGNSPLHF. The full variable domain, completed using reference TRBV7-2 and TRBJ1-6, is GAGVSQSPSNKVTEKGKDVELRCDPISGHTALYWYRQSLGQGLEFLIYFQGNSAPDKSGLPSDRFSAERTGGSVSTLTIQRTQQEDSAVYLCASSSGTGGNSPLHFGNGTRLTVT.

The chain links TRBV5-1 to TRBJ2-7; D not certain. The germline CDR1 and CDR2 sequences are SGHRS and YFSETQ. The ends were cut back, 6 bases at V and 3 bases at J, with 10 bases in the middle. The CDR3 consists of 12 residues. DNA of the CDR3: TGCGCCAGCACCCTAGATAACTACGAGCAGTACTTC. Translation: CASTLDNYEQYF.

The CDR3 is CASSYRRAFSGNTIYF. In DNA form, the CDR3 reads TGTGCCAGCAGCTACCGCAGGGCTTTCTCTGGAAACACCATATATTTT. The chain joins TRBV5-6 to TRBJ1-3, with D maybe TRBD1 (5 bases). CDR1 is SGHDT and CDR2 is YYEEEE in the germline V gene. Trimming stripped 3 bases from V and 0 bases from J, with 13 bases between. This CDR3 has 16 residues.

The CDR3 nucleotides are TGTGCCAGCAGTGATGGGACAGGAGGGAGAACCATATATTTT. Its translation: CASSDGTGGRTIYF. The gene calls are TRBV2 and TRBJ1-3, with 8 positions matching TRBD1. The CDR3 covers 14 residues. From germline, CDR1 is SNHLY and CDR2 FYNNEI. The V and J ends lost 3 bases and 10 bases, in that order; junction bases with no gene match: 8. The complete variable domain, with remaining parts taken from reference TRBV2 and TRBJ1-3, reads EPEVTQTPSHQVTQMGQEVILRCVPISNHLYFYWYRQILGQKVEFLVSFYNNEISEKSEIFDDQFSVERPDGSNFTLKIRSTKLEDSAMYFCASSDGTGGRTIYFGEGSWLTVV.

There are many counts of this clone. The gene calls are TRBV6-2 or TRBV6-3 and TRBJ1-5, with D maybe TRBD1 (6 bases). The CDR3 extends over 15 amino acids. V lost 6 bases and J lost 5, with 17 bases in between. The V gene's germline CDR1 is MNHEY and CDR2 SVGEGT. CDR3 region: CASSVHGGADQPQHF. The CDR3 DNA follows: TGTGCCAGCAGCGTCCACGGGGGGGCCGATCAGCCCCAGCATTTT.

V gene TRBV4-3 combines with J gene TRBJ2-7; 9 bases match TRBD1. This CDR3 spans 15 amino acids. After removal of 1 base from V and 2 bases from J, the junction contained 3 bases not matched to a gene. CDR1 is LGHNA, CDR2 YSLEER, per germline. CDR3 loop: CASSQGQGGTYEQYF. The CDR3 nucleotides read TGCGCCAGCAGCCAAGGACAGGGGGGGACCTACGAGCAGTACTTC.

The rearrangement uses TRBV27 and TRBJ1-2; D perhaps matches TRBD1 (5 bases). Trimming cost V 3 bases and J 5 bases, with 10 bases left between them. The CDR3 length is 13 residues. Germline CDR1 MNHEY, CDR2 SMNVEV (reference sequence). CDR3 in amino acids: CASSFDGGYGYTF. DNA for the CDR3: TGTGCCAGCAGTTTCGATGGGGGTTATGGCTACACCTTC.

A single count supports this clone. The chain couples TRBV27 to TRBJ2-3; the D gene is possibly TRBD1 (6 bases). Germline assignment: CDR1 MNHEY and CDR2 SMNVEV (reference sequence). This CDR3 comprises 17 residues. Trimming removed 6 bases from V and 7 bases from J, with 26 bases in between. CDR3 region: CASSHFLQGVQTYTQYF. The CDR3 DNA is TGTGCCAGCAGCCACTTTCTACAGGGAGTACAGACCTATACGCAGTATTTT.